These 22 T cell receptor beta chains share one sample of origin, sequenced in a study of cytomegalovirus exposure and HLA in healthy donors (dated by TCRdb to the late 2010s). The library was obtained by the immunoSEQ multiplex PCR assay. Here the immuneACCESS table is served through TCRdb, limited to in-frame sequences with V and J called. Missing clones are a known gap in these copies; in checked studies unresolved V genes cover under half, and the rest lacks a known reason. This sample has 200,000 to 250,000 clones in its table, and approximately 87% of those were observed once. Of the sample, roughly 6% is held by the ten largest clones. Sequencing input: PBMCs. Every receptor here comes from a woman aged 18-29 years in good health and CMV-seronegative.

V usage is TRBV13 and J usage is TRBJ2-7; D gene ambiguous. Trimming took 6 bases from V and 5 from J, leaving 29 bases between them. CDR1 and CDR2 from the germline V gene are PRHDT and FYEKMQ (reference sequence). CDR3 length equals 18 residues. The DNA of the CDR3 is TGTGCCAGCAGACCCGGTTCGGTGTACACAAACGGCAACCACGAGCAGTACTTC. Its translation is CASRPGSVYTNGNHEQYF.

The V and J genes are TRBV11-2 and TRBJ2-3; TRBD2 matches at 10 bases. From germline, CDR1 is SGHAT and CDR2 FQNNGV. After removal of 4 bases from V and 5 bases from J, the junction contained 9 bases not matched to a gene. This CDR3 has 16 residues. The CDR3 loop reads CASSSPASGSVDTQYF. As DNA, the CDR3 is TGTGCCAGCAGCTCTCCGGCTAGCGGGAGTGTAGATACGCAGTATTTT.

The J gene is TRBJ1-1, the V gene TRBV6-5; D remains unclear. V lost 7 bases and J 1 base, leaving 10 bases between the germline ends. This CDR3 has 13 residues. CDR1 MNHEY and CDR2 SVGAGI come from the germline V gene. CDR3 sequence reads: CASTWAGNTEAFF. As DNA, the CDR3 is TGTGCCAGCACTTGGGCGGGGAACACTGAAGCTTTCTTT.

V gene TRBV10-3 combines with J gene TRBJ2-7, with no clear D. CDR1 is ENHRY, CDR2 SYGVKD, per germline. This CDR3 has 12 amino acids. V was cut by 0 bases and J by 2 bases, with 2 bases left in between. CDR3 nucleotide sequence: TGTGCCATCAGTGAGTCAGCCTACGAGCAGTACTTC. It yields the protein CAISESAYEQYF.

This chain connects TRBV5-4 to TRBJ1-1; D possibly corresponds to TRBD1 (5 bases). This CDR3 region has 12 residues. Germline values: CDR1 SGHNT, CDR2 YYREEE (reference sequence). V shed 3 bases and J shed 11 bases, with 14 bases lying between them. The CDR3 spells CASSSYDRKAFF. CDR3 nucleotides: TGTGCCAGCAGCTCATACGACAGAAAGGCTTTCTTT.

The rearrangement uses TRBV25-1 and TRBJ2-5; possible D gene TRBD2, 6 bases. From germline, CDR1 is MGHDK and CDR2 SYGVNS. The V and J ends lost 5 bases and 4 bases respectively, with 11 bases between them. This CDR3 comprises 13 residues. The CDR3 coding sequence is TGTGCCAGCAGTTTTGGCGGGGCAGAGACCCAGTACTTC. This gives the protein CASSFGGAETQYF.

The genes are TRBV5-1 and TRBJ2-5; D not certain. Germline V lookup: CDR1 SGHRS, CDR2 YFSETQ. The ends were cut back, 0 bases at V and 3 bases at J, with 6 bases in the middle. The CDR3 runs 13 residues. CDR3 region: CASSLVSEETQYF. The CDR3, as DNA: TGCGCCAGCAGCTTGGTTTCGGAAGAGACCCAGTACTTC. The whole variable domain, filled in from reference TRBV5-1 and TRBJ2-5, reads KAGVTQTPRYLIKTRGQQVTLSCSPISGHRSVSWYQQTPGQGLQFLFEYFSETQRNKGNFPGRFSGRQFSNSRSEMNVSTLELGDSALYLCASSLVSEETQYFGPGTRLLVL.

This sequence joins TRBV18 and TRBJ1-2; D gene unclear. Germline CDR1 and CDR2: KGHSH and LQKENI. This CDR3 is 12 amino acids long. Trimming left V 3 bases short and J 6 bases short, with 8 bases between. The CDR3 DNA is TGTGCCAGCTCACCCGGGCAAAATGGCTACACCTTC. Translation gives CASSPGQNGYTF.

The rearrangement uses TRBV15 and TRBJ2-7; D is perhaps TRBD1 or TRBD2 (5 bases each). The length of the CDR3 is 13 residues. Per germline, CDR1 LNHNV and CDR2 YYDKDF (reference sequence). V was clipped by 6 bases and J by 3 bases, with 12 bases between them. The CDR3 DNA reads TGTGCCACCAGGGGGACCTTGGGCTACGAGCAGTACTTC. Translation: CATRGTLGYEQYF.

The chain uses TRBV4-1 and TRBJ2-2; D not resolved. The germline V gene has CDR1 MGHRA and CDR2 YSYEKL. There are 16 residues in the CDR3. Deletions cut 0 bases from V and 8 bases from J, with 16 bases between. DNA for the CDR3: TGCGCCAGCAGCCAAGAATCCCAGGCCACAACGGGGGAGCTGTTTTTT. Translation: CASSQESQATTGELFF.

Here the CDR3 DNA reads TGTGCCAGCAGCTTGCCCAACTCCGGACTGAATTACGAGCAGTACTTC. Translating it yields CASSLPNSGLNYEQYF. The V gene is TRBV5-6, the J gene TRBJ2-7, with a tentative D call TRBD2 (5 bases). This CDR3 region has 16 residues. Between the trimmed V and J ends, which lost 1 base and 4 bases, there was a span of 18 bases. Germline CDR1 and CDR2: SGHDT and YYEEEE.

The rearrangement links TRBV19 to TRBJ1-4; the D is unclear. The germline V gene has CDR1 LNHDA and CDR2 SQIVND (reference sequence). There are 11 residues in the CDR3. The germline V and J ends were trimmed by 8 bases and 8 bases, with 9 bases remaining between them. Here the CDR3 reads CASRNSEKLFF. In DNA form, the CDR3 reads TGTGCCAGTCGGAACTCGGAAAAACTGTTTTTT.

The rearrangement uses TRBV30 and TRBJ1-6; the D gene is possibly TRBD1 (5 bases). V gave up 1 base and J gave up 6 bases, with 7 bases separating them. Germline V gene data show CDR1 as GTSNPN and CDR2 as SVGIG (reference sequence). The CDR3 totals 13 residues. CDR3: CAWSGDSNSPLHF. The CDR3 coding sequence is TGTGCCTGGAGTGGAGACAGTAATTCACCCCTCCACTTT.

The CDR3 is CASSLQSGQAGTQYF. For the CDR3, the DNA is TGTGCCAGCAGCCTACAGTCTGGACAGGCCGGTACCCAGTACTTC. V usage is TRBV7-3 and J usage is TRBJ2-5; 7 positions match TRBD1. V gave up 5 bases and J gave up 8 bases; unmatched junction bases: 14. Per the germline V gene, CDR1 is SGHTA and CDR2 is FQGTGA. The CDR3 loop spans 15 amino acids.

V is TRBV18 and J is TRBJ2-7, with a tentative D call TRBD2 (6 bases). Germline CDR1 KGHSH, CDR2 LQKENI. V lost 0 bases and J lost 7, with 16 bases in between. This CDR3 comprises 15 residues. The CDR3 loop is CASSPPAVGAGEQYF. CDR3 DNA sequence: TGTGCCAGCTCACCACCGGCCGTAGGGGCGGGGGAGCAGTACTTC.

The table lists this clone with a few counts. This chain links TRBV6-5 with TRBJ1-4; D call uncertain. The CDR3 sequence is 14 residues long. Germline-derived CDR1 and CDR2 are MNHEY and SVGAGI. Deletions cut 6 bases from V and 5 bases from J, with 13 bases between. This CDR3 reads CASRANLGNEKLFF. The CDR3 region has the DNA TGTGCCAGCAGGGCCAACTTGGGGAATGAAAAACTGTTTTTT.

This clone turned up a few times. This chain uses TRBV10-3 with TRBJ2-7; D is unclear. V lost 6 bases to trimming and J lost 5 bases, with 14 bases between them. Germline V CDR1 and CDR2: ENHRY, SYGVKD. The CDR3 is 13 amino acids. The CDR3 loop reads CAIRGSLGDEQYF. The CDR3 DNA reads as TGTGCCATCAGGGGTTCCCTAGGTGACGAGCAGTACTTC.

A single count supports this clone. V gene TRBV2 combines with J gene TRBJ2-3; 7 bases align to TRBD2. From germline, CDR1 is SNHLY and CDR2 FYNNEI. J gave up 6 bases and V 3 bases, and 9 bases lay outside the gene matches. There are 15 residues in the CDR3. CDR3 nucleotides: TGTGCCAGCAGTGAGACTAGCCCTACCGTCGATACGCAGTATTTT. Residues: CASSETSPTVDTQYF.

The chain is built from TRBV7-2 and TRBJ1-2, with a possible D match to TRBD1 (5 bases). Trimming pared 5 bases from V and 1 base from J, leaving 14 bases between. Germline assignment: CDR1 SGHTA and CDR2 FQGNSA. This CDR3 region has 15 residues. The CDR3 DNA reads as TGTGCCAGCAGCCCAGCTCTGACAGTTAACTATGGCTACACCTTC. Residues: CASSPALTVNYGYTF.

This sequence joins TRBV18 and TRBJ2-6; 7 bases match TRBD1. Losses at the gene ends were 4 bases for V and 2 bases for J; bases not matched to a gene: 11. The germline V gene encodes CDR1 KGHSH and CDR2 LQKENI. The CDR3 consists of 18 residues. The CDR3 is CASSLRTGGSTGANVLTF. CDR3 in DNA: TGTGCCAGCTCACTTAGGACAGGAGGCTCTACTGGGGCCAACGTCCTGACTTTC.

CDR3 bases: TGTGCCACCAGCGGTGGTAGGCGGGCCTACAATGAGCAGTTCTTC. Amino acid sequence: CATSGGRRAYNEQFF. The chain joins TRBV15 to TRBJ2-1, with D possibly matching TRBD2 (5 bases). Germline V gene data show CDR1 as LNHNV and CDR2 as YYDKDF (reference sequence). The ends were cut back, 5 bases at V and 2 bases at J, with 13 bases in the middle. This CDR3 region has 15 residues.

The genes are TRBV28 and TRBJ2-5; D uncertain. The V gene lost 6 bases and the J gene lost 4 bases, with 6 bases spanning the gap. Germline CDR1 and CDR2: MDHEN and SYDVKM. The CDR3 runs 11 residues. The CDR3 region is CASRRRETQYF. DNA of the CDR3: TGTGCCAGCAGGCGGCGAGAGACCCAGTACTTC.